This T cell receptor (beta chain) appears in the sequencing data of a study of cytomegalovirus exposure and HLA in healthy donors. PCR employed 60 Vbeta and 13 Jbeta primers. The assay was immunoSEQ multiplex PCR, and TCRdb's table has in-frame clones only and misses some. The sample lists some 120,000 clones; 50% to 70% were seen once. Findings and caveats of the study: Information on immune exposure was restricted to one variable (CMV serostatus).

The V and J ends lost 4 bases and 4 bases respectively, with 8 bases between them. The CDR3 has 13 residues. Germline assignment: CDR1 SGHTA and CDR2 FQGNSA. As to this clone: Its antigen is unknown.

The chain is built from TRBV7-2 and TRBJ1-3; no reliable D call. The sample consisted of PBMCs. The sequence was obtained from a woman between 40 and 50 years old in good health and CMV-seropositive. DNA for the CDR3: TGTGCCAGCAGCTCCCTCTCGGGAAACACCATATATTTT. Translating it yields CASSSLSGNTIYF.